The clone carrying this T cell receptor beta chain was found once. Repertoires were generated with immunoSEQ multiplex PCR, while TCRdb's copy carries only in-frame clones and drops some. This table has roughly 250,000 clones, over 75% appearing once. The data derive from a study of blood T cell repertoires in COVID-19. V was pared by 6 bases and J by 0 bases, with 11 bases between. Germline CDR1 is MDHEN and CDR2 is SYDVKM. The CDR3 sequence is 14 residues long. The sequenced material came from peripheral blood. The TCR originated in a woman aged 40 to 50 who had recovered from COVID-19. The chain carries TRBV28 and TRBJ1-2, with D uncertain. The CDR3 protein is CASSGSRANYGYTF. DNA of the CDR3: TGTGCCAGCAGCGGGAGTCGCGCTAACTATGGCTACACCTTC.